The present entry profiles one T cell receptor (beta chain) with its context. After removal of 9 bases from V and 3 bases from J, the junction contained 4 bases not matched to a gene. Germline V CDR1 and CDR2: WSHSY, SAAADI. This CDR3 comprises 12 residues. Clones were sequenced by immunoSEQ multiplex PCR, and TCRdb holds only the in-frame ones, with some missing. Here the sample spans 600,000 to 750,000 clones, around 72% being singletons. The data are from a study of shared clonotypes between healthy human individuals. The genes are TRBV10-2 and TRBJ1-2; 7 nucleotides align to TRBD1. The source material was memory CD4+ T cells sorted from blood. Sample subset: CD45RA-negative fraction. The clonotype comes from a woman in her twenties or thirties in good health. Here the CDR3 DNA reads TGCGCCAGTCGGGACAGCTACTATGGCTACACCTTC. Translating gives CASRDSYYGYTF.